One sample yielded the 2 T cell receptor beta chains listed below, sequenced in a study of OX40 agonist ivuxolimab in advanced cancers. Produced via immunoSEQ multiplex PCR; TCRdb's table is partial and in-frame only. The table shows about 82,000 clones, with around 84% occurring only once. Sequenced here: CD4+ or CD8+ T cells sorted from blood, sampled in a trial of the OX40 agonist ivuxolimab. These receptor sequences come from an adult with an advanced solid tumor such as melanoma, head and neck, liver or kidney cancer.

The DNA for the CDR3 is TGCGCCAGCAGCTTAACAGGGGGCACTGAAGCTTTCTTT. This gives the protein CASSLTGGTEAFF. The gene calls are TRBV5-1 and TRBJ1-1; 8 nucleotides line up with TRBD1. Germline V gives CDR1 SGHRS, CDR2 YFSETQ. The J segment lost 4 bases and the V segment lost 2 bases, leaving 1 base of the junction unmatched. The CDR3 extends over 13 amino acids.

V is TRBV29-1 and J is TRBJ2-1; 13 positions match TRBD2. The V segment lost 6 bases and the J segment 8 bases; nucleotides outside the gene matches: 13. This CDR3 region has 16 residues. Germline V gene sequence: CDR1 SQVTM, CDR2 ANQGSEA. The CDR3 bases are TGCAGCGTCGCTACTAGCGGGAGGGCCGCTGGAGATGAGCAGTTCTTC. Its protein product is CSVATSGRAAGDEQFF.